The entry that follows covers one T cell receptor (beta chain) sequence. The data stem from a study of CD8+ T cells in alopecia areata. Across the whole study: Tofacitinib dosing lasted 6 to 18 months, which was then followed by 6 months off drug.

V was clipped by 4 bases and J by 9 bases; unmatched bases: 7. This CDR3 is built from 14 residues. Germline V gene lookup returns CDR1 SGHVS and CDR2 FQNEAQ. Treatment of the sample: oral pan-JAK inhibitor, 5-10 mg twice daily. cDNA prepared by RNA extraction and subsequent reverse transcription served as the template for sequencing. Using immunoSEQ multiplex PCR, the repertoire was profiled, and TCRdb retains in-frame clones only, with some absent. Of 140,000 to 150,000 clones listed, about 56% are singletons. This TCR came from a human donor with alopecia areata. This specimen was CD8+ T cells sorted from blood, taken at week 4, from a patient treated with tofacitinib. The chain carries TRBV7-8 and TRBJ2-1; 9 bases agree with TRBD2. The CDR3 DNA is TGTGCCAGCAGCTCGCCGGGACTAGCAATTGAGCAGTTCTTC. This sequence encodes CASSSPGLAIEQFF.